The 30 T cell receptor beta chains below all came from one sample that was sequenced in a study of regulatory T cells in long-lasting Graves disease. Construction of TCR beta libraries relied on iRepertoire HTBI primers and on Arm-PCR targeting CDR3 regions. Each CDR3 protein gets one entry after TCRdb re-called the multiplex PCR reads with MiXCR. The sample has 350,000 to 500,000 distinct CDR3 sequences, about 16% seen once. The time point is: newly diagnosed GD, antithyroid drugs for less than 3 months. RNA from PBMCs was the source of the TCR library. This sample also belongs to another study, concerning T cells in Graves' hyperthyroidism and ophthalmopathy.

Sample: peripheral blood mononuclear cells (PBMCs), taken at new diagnosis, from a patient treated with antithyroid drugs. These receptors originate from a woman under 40 with Graves disease.

This clonotype was observed at least ten times. This rearrangement joins TRBV28 to TRBJ1-1; 7 nucleotides agree with TRBD1. V trimming: 5 bases; J trimming: 9 bases; junction bases outside the gene matches: 9. The CDR3 is 13 residues long. Germline CDR1 and CDR2: MDHEN and SYDVKM. In DNA form, the CDR3 reads TGTGCCAGCAGTCCCACCCGACAGGGTAAAGCTTTCTTT. It is translated as CASSPTRQGKAFF.

For this clonotype: Given a much more abundant clone one base away, this may be a read error. The rearrangement links TRBV7-8 to TRBJ1-2, with a weak D call TRBD1 (5 bases). The CDR3 consists of 15 residues. Germline V gene data show CDR1 as SGHVS and CDR2 as FQNEAQ. The CDR3, as DNA: TGTGCCAGCAGCGACCAGAGGGGCGACTACTATGGCTGCACCTTC. It translates to CASSDQRGDYYGCTF.

This clonotype was counted between two and nine times. The genes are TRBV25-1 and TRBJ2-7, with D possibly TRBD2 on 5 matching bases. The CDR3 totals 14 residues. Trimming took off 8 bases at V and 4 bases at J, with 18 bases between the two ends. Per germline, CDR1 MGHDK and CDR2 SYGVNS. The CDR3 DNA reads TGTGCCAGCCCCCGCCGGACTTTCGGGTACGAGCAGTACTTC. This gives the protein CASPRRTFGYEQYF.

V usage is TRBV24-1 and J usage is TRBJ2-5; D gene unclear. The CDR3 is 14 residues long. Trimming left V 4 bases short and J 0 bases short, with 8 bases between. Germline V gives CDR1 KGHDR, CDR2 SFDVKD. The CDR3 sequence is CATSEDTHQETQYF. The CDR3 bases are TGTGCCACCAGTGAAGACACCCACCAAGAGACCCAGTACTTC.

This clonotype has at least ten counts. The rearrangement links TRBV6-1 to TRBJ1-1, with D maybe TRBD1 (5 bases). V was pared by 6 bases and J by 2 bases, with 10 bases between. CDR1 and CDR2 (germline): MNHNS, SASEGT. The CDR3 length is 13 residues. The CDR3 spells CASRVGGNTEAFF. DNA of the CDR3: TGTGCCAGCAGGGTGGGGGGAAACACTGAAGCTTTCTTT.

This clonotype was seen many times. This sequence joins TRBV11-2 and TRBJ2-5, with unresolved D. The CDR3 has 14 amino acids. The germline V gene has CDR1 SGHAT and CDR2 FQNNGV. V lost 0 bases to trimming and J lost 4 bases, with 9 bases between them. The chain's CDR3 is CASSLESFRETQYF. The CDR3 DNA reads TGTGCCAGCAGCTTAGAGTCTTTCCGAGAGACCCAGTACTTC.

This clonotype came up a few times. The V and J genes are TRBV11-2 and TRBJ2-2; maybe TRBD1 (6 bases). Germline CDR1 is SGHAT and CDR2 is FQNNGV. CDR3 length: 15 residues. Trimming took off 5 bases at V and 2 bases at J, with 12 bases between the two ends. CDR3 DNA: TGTGCCAGCAGCCGAATACAGGGAAACACCGGGGAGCTGTTTTTT. It codes for CASSRIQGNTGELFF.

In its sample, this clonotype was seen a few times. The chain is built from TRBV9 and TRBJ2-1; TRBD2 agrees at 8 bases. The CDR3 covers 15 residues. Looked up from germline, CDR1 is SGDLS and CDR2 is YYNGEE. After removal of 3 bases from V and 8 bases from J, the junction contained 10 bases not matched to a gene. CDR3: CASSAGRDPVYEQFF. In DNA, the CDR3 is TGTGCCAGCAGCGCCGGGAGGGATCCGGTGTATGAGCAGTTCTTC.

This chain uses TRBV7-8 with TRBJ2-6; TRBD2 is a possible D gene (6 bases). Trimming removed 7 bases at V and 2 bases at J, with 15 bases between. CDR3 length equals 16 residues. In germline, CDR1 is SGHVS, CDR2 FQNEAQ. The CDR3 is CASTAWGEAGANVLTF. Here the CDR3 DNA reads TGTGCCAGCACCGCCTGGGGGGAGGCTGGGGCCAACGTCCTGACTTTC.

Concerning this clonotype itself: A much larger clone lies one base from this, so it may be a read error. The V and J genes are TRBV2 and TRBJ1-4, with D possibly matching TRBD1 (5 bases). The CDR3 is 14 residues long. V was pared by 6 bases and J by 8 bases, with 16 bases between. Germline lookup yields CDR1 SNHLY and CDR2 FYNNEI. CDR3 in DNA: TGTGCCAGCAGACGGATCAGGGAAGCGGAAAAACTGTTTTTT. It is translated as CASRRIREAEKLFF. Using reference TRBV2 and TRBJ1-4 for the parts outside the CDR3, the full variable domain is EPEVTQTPSHQVTQMGQEVILRCVPISNHLYFYWYRQILGQKVEFLVSFYNNEISEKSEIFDDQFSVERPDGSNFTLKIRSTKLEDSAMYFCASRRIREAEKLFFGSGTQLSVL.

This clonotype has ten or more counts. The V call is TRBV3-1, the J call TRBJ2-7; 7 nucleotides match TRBD1. With 5 bases clipped from V and 4 bases from J, the junction kept 2 bases outside the gene matches. This CDR3 has 12 residues. Germline V CDR1 and CDR2: LGHDT, YNNKEL (reference sequence). The CDR3 DNA is TGTGCCAGCAGCGGGGACAGTTACGAGCAGTACTTC. Protein product: CASSGDSYEQYF.

The genes are TRBV27 and TRBJ2-7; 8 positions agree with TRBD2. Trimming at V came to 5 bases and at J to 0 bases, leaving 12 bases not matched to a gene. The CDR3 contains 17 residues. Germline V gene lookup returns CDR1 MNHEY and CDR2 SMNVEV (reference sequence). The CDR3 spells CASSPRYSGSTSYEQYF. For the CDR3, the DNA is TGTGCCAGCAGTCCACGTTACAGCGGGAGCACCTCCTACGAGCAGTACTTC.

This clonotype was picked up a small number of times. The V gene is TRBV29-1, the J gene TRBJ2-7, with TRBD2 matching over 7 bases. This CDR3 has 14 residues. The V gene end was trimmed by 5 bases and the J gene end by 0 bases; junction bases not matched to a gene: 7. Germline-derived CDR1 and CDR2 are SQVTM and ANQGSEA. The CDR3 sequence is CSVLADFSSYEQYF. The CDR3 DNA follows: TGCAGCGTTCTAGCGGACTTTTCCTCCTACGAGCAGTACTTC.

This clonotype was recorded at least ten times. The CDR3 coding sequence is TGCAGTGCTCCCCGGACAGGGGGCTACGCTGCCTACGAGCAGTACTTC. Its protein product is CSAPRTGGYAAYEQYF. This chain uses TRBV20-1 with TRBJ2-7; 11 positions agree with TRBD1. The CDR3 spans 16 residues. Germline V CDR1 and CDR2: DFQATT, SNEGSKA (reference sequence). V lost 5 bases, J lost 2 bases, and 11 bases stayed unmatched.

This clonotype has a count of ten or more. V and J are TRBV27 and TRBJ2-1; D might be TRBD2 (5 bases). The CDR3 contains 14 residues. Trimming left V 10 bases short and J 4 bases short, with 17 bases between. Germline assignment: CDR1 MNHEY and CDR2 SMNVEV (reference sequence). For the CDR3, the DNA is TGTGCCACCCGACTCGGCGGGCCGTACAATGAGCAGTTCTTC. Translating it yields CATRLGGPYNEQFF.

Only a few counts were recorded for this clonotype. V and J are TRBV7-9 and TRBJ2-3, with 7 nucleotides matching TRBD2. Per germline, CDR1 SEHNR and CDR2 FQNEAQ (reference sequence). This CDR3 comprises 17 residues. V dropped 2 bases and J dropped 11; count of bases not matched to a gene: 19. The CDR3 sequence is CASSLWRRREHGGEQYF. The CDR3 coding sequence is TGTGCCAGCAGCTTATGGCGCCGGCGGGAGCACGGAGGGGAGCAGTATTTT.

The chain employs TRBV12-3 or TRBV12-4 and TRBJ2-3, with 7 bases matching TRBD2. This CDR3 has 18 amino acids. The junction had 12 bases not matched to a gene; V was cut back by 3 bases and J by 0 bases. In nucleotides, the CDR3 is TGTGCCAGCAGTTTGGCCCCGGCGTGGGAGGGCAGCACAGATACGCAGTATTTT. As protein: CASSLAPAWEGSTDTQYF.

This clonotype was counted many times. The V gene is TRBV11-2, the J gene TRBJ1-4; a weak D match, TRBD1 (6 bases). Trimming removed 1 base from V and 3 bases from J, with 15 bases in between. CDR3 length: 17 residues. Per germline, CDR1 SGHAT and CDR2 FQNNGV. The CDR3 reads CASSLVSPGAANEKLFF. The DNA of the CDR3 is TGTGCCAGCAGCTTAGTGTCCCCGGGGGCGGCTAATGAAAAACTGTTTTTT.

This clonotype came up once. The rearrangement links TRBV14 to TRBJ2-7, with D perhaps assigned TRBD1 or TRBD2 (5 bases each). The CDR3 loop spans 16 amino acids. V lost 4 bases and J lost 5, with 21 bases in between. Germline V gives CDR1 SGHDN, CDR2 FVKESK. CDR3: CASSPLPGPFPDEQYF. DNA of the CDR3: TGTGCCAGCAGCCCACTGCCGGGACCTTTCCCCGACGAGCAGTACTTC.

The chain combines TRBV20-1 with TRBJ2-5, with no clear D. Trimming left V 2 bases short and J 3 bases short, with 4 bases between. Germline CDR1 is DFQATT and CDR2 is SNEGSKA (reference sequence). The CDR3 runs to 11 residues. CDR3 in DNA: TGCAGTGCTAGAAATAAAGAGACCCAGTACTTC. It codes for CSARNKETQYF.

This clonotype was picked up many times. This sequence joins TRBV29-1 and TRBJ2-3; 7 bases fit TRBD1. Germline CDR1 and CDR2: SQVTM and ANQGSEA. This CDR3 contains 17 residues. The J segment lost 0 bases and the V segment lost 0 bases, leaving 9 bases of the junction unmatched. The CDR3 spells CSVEDRPGTVSTDTQYF. For the CDR3, the DNA is TGCAGCGTTGAAGATCGACCCGGGACAGTTAGCACAGATACGCAGTATTTT.

This clonotype has just a few counts. The V and J genes are TRBV6-1 and TRBJ2-7; 13 bases align to TRBD2. The CDR3 length is 14 residues. The germline CDR1 and CDR2 sequences are MNHNS and SASEGT. Trimming took 5 bases from V and 6 from J; bases not matched to a gene: 4. Here the CDR3 DNA reads TGTGCCAGCAGTCCGACTAGCGGGAGGAGCGAGCAGTACTTC. Amino acid sequence: CASSPTSGRSEQYF.

This clonotype has ten or more counts. V usage is TRBV20-1 and J usage is TRBJ2-5; 9 positions match TRBD2. The CDR3 length is 13 residues. Germline trimming cut 5 bases from V and 5 bases from J; bases unmatched to any gene: 6. Germline assignment: CDR1 DFQATT and CDR2 SNEGSKA (reference sequence). CDR3 loop: CSAPGTSWETQYF. Written as DNA, the CDR3 is TGCAGTGCTCCCGGGACTAGCTGGGAGACCCAGTACTTC.

This clonotype was observed at least ten times. The V call is TRBV12-3 or TRBV12-4, the J call TRBJ2-5, with TRBD1 matching 9 bases. The ends lost 5 bases at V and 5 bases at J; junction bases unmatched: 6. This CDR3 is 14 amino acids long. CDR3 in amino acids: CASSPKTGGETQYF. DNA of the CDR3: TGTGCCAGCAGTCCCAAGACAGGGGGGGAGACCCAGTACTTC.

A remark on this clonotype: This sequence may be a read error, since a much larger clone differs from it by one base. V gene TRBV30 combines with J gene TRBJ2-1; the match to TRBD2 covers 7 bases. The germline gives CDR1 GTSNPN, CDR2 SVGIG (reference sequence). This CDR3 is 15 amino acids long. V shed 4 bases, J shed 10 bases, and the junction held 16 bases outside the gene matches. Here the CDR3 DNA reads TGTGCCTGGACATGGGGCGGGACTAAATCGTACGAGCAGTTCTTC. It specifies CAWTWGGTKSYEQFF.

In its sample, this clonotype was seen many times. The chain uses TRBV20-1 and TRBJ1-5; D remains unclear. In germline, CDR1 is DFQATT, CDR2 SNEGSKA (reference sequence). V gave up 6 bases and J gave up 5 bases, with 14 bases separating them. The CDR3 runs to 13 residues. CDR3 coding DNA: TGCAGTGCCACCGTACTTGGTGATCAGCCCCAGCATTTT. It codes for CSATVLGDQPQHF.

This clonotype was picked up many times. V gene TRBV6-1 combines with J gene TRBJ2-5; tentative D call: TRBD1 (5 bases). CDR1 and CDR2 from the germline V gene are MNHNS and SASEGT. V lost 10 bases and J lost 5, with 20 bases in between. The CDR3 consists of 14 residues. DNA of the CDR3: TGTGCCACGGCCGAACAGGCCCTAGACGAGACCCAGTACTTC. Amino acid sequence: CATAEQALDETQYF.

This clonotype was seen ten or more times. The chain recombines TRBV7-6 with TRBJ2-5; D is perhaps TRBD2 (5 bases). The CDR3 contains 14 residues. Germline values: CDR1 SGHVS, CDR2 FNYEAQ. The V end was cut by 4 bases, the J end by 7 bases, with 16 bases between. CDR3 DNA: TGTGCCAGCAGCTCCCCGGACGCTGGAGGGACCCAGTACTTC. Amino acids: CASSSPDAGGTQYF.

Concerning this clonotype itself: A much larger clone is a single base away; this may be a read error. The conserved phenylalanine or tryptophan is not found at the CDR3 terminus, so this likely reflects a read error. V usage is TRBV4-1 and J usage is TRBJ2-7, with D possibly being TRBD1 (6 bases). Germline V CDR1 and CDR2: MGHRA, YSYEKL. Trimming took 4 bases from V and 5 from J, leaving 15 bases between them. The CDR3 extends over 14 amino acids. CDR3: CASSPRTALDEQYS. CDR3 sequence (DNA): TGCGCCAGCAGCCCTCGGACAGCCCTGGACGAGCAGTACTCC.

This clonotype was observed many times. The chain employs TRBV5-1 and TRBJ2-5; 12 bases are a match to TRBD2. There are 17 residues in the CDR3. Germline trimming cut 4 bases from V and 0 bases from J; bases unmatched to any gene: 7. CDR1 is SGHRS and CDR2 is YFSETQ in the germline V gene. The CDR3 bases are TGCGCCAGCAGCCCGGGACGGACTAGCGGGAACCAAGAGACCCAGTACTTC. Protein product: CASSPGRTSGNQETQYF.